Below are 23 T cell receptor beta chains sequenced from a single sample in a study of blood T cell repertoires in COVID-19 (dated by TCRdb to 2018 to 2021). The receptor library was made with the immunoSEQ multiplex PCR assay. TCRdb's version of the immuneACCESS table is confined to in-frame rearrangements and falls short of the full clone set. An unresolved V gene accounts for under half of the shortfall where checked; the remainder is of unknown origin. The sample table holds around 270,000 clones, of which approximately 85% were seen once. 0.87% of the sample is held by the ten biggest clonotypes. What was sequenced was peripheral blood. Receptors originate from a human donor with COVID-19, enrolled during active disease. The donor label of this sample is uncertain.

The chain links TRBV4-1 to TRBJ2-1; D is ambiguous. The CDR3 is made up of 11 amino acids. V lost 6 bases and J lost 10, with 10 bases in between. CDR1 and CDR2 from the germline V gene are MGHRA and YSYEKL. The DNA of the CDR3 is TGCGCCAGCAGACAGCTGAGAGAGCAGTTCTTC. It specifies CASRQLREQFF.

Only one count was recorded for this clone. V is TRBV5-1 and J is TRBJ1-4; 11 bases are shared with TRBD1. The CDR3 loop spans 16 amino acids. Germline assignment: CDR1 SGHRS and CDR2 YFSETQ. Germline trimming cut 5 bases from V and 8 bases from J; bases unmatched to any gene: 11. CDR3 in DNA: TGCGCCAGCAGTCGAGGCGAGGACAGGGGGCAAGAAAAACTGTTTTTT. Its protein product is CASSRGEDRGQEKLFF.

The table lists this clone with a few counts. The chain couples TRBV7-3 to TRBJ2-3; TRBD2 agrees at 11 bases. The junction had 7 bases not matched to a gene; V was cut back by 3 bases and J by 5 bases. CDR3 length: 16 residues. Germline lookup yields CDR1 SGHTA and CDR2 FQGTGA. This CDR3 is CASSLLAGGSVDTQYF. DNA for the CDR3: TGTGCCAGCAGCTTGTTAGCGGGAGGGTCAGTAGATACGCAGTATTTT.

J is TRBJ1-5 and V is TRBV6-5, with D unclear. Germline CDR1 MNHEY, CDR2 SVGAGI. The V gene lost 6 bases and the J gene lost 4 bases, with 7 bases spanning the gap. The CDR3 extends over 12 amino acids. The CDR3 reads CASSSQNQPQHF. The CDR3 DNA follows: TGTGCCAGCAGCAGTCAAAATCAGCCCCAGCATTTT.

In this sample, this clone turned up once. V gene TRBV29-1 combines with J gene TRBJ2-2; 9 nucleotides agree with TRBD2. CDR3 length: 18 amino acids. CDR1 SQVTM and CDR2 ANQGSEA come from the germline V gene. V gave up 6 bases and J gave up 8 bases; unmatched junction bases: 22. CDR3 amino acids: CSVAKEGSGSRLMGELFF. DNA for the CDR3: TGCAGCGTGGCGAAGGAAGGTAGCGGGAGTAGACTTATGGGGGAGCTGTTTTTT.

This rearrangement joins TRBV7-2 to TRBJ1-5; unclear D gene. The CDR3 has 16 residues. The V and J ends lost 2 bases and 4 bases respectively, with 15 bases between them. Per the germline V gene, CDR1 is SGHTA and CDR2 is FQGNSA. Here the CDR3 reads CASSLIGGRANQPQHF. In DNA, the CDR3 is TGTGCCAGCAGCTTAATTGGAGGGAGGGCAAATCAGCCCCAGCATTTT.

This rearrangement joins TRBV4-3 to TRBJ1-2; 11 bases are shared with TRBD1. The germline CDR1 and CDR2 sequences are LGHNA and YSLEER. This CDR3 region has 14 residues. Trimming took 1 base from V and 8 from J; bases not matched to a gene: 3. The CDR3 reads CASSQVGTGGGYTF. CDR3 bases: TGCGCCAGCAGCCAAGTCGGGACAGGGGGAGGCTACACCTTC.

This chain uses TRBV7-2 with TRBJ1-1; D call uncertain. The CDR3 sequence is 13 residues long. V was cut by 3 bases and J by 7 bases, with 12 bases left in between. Germline values: CDR1 SGHTA, CDR2 FQGNSA. The CDR3 coding sequence is TGTGCCAGCAGCTTTTCAGGAACCAATGAAGCTTTCTTT. Protein sequence: CASSFSGTNEAFF.

A few counts support this clone. The rearrangement joins TRBV7-3 to TRBJ2-1; 9 positions agree with TRBD2. Germline trimming cut 5 bases from V and 6 bases from J; bases unmatched to any gene: 5. Germline V gene sequence: CDR1 SGHTA, CDR2 FQGTGA. The CDR3 loop spans 14 amino acids. CDR3 sequence: CASSGGRAPNEQFF. The CDR3 DNA follows: TGTGCCAGCAGCGGCGGGAGGGCCCCCAATGAGCAGTTCTTC.

This CDR3 reads CASSLEEGNTIYF. Written as DNA, the CDR3 is TGTGCCAGCAGCTTAGAAGAGGGAAACACCATATATTTT. The V gene is TRBV11-3, the J gene TRBJ1-3, with D unclear. The germline gives CDR1 SGHNT, CDR2 YENEEA. The CDR3 totals 13 residues. The V and J ends lost 0 bases and 4 bases respectively, with 4 bases between them.

Worth noting for this clone: Other DNA sequences in the same sample also yield this CDR3. The V and J genes are TRBV19 and TRBJ1-1; D unclear. Looked up from germline, CDR1 is LNHDA and CDR2 is SQIVND (reference sequence). The CDR3 is 13 residues long. Between the trimmed V and J ends, which lost 4 bases and 1 base, there was a span of 7 bases. CDR3 coding DNA: TGTGCCAGTAGTACTACCGGGAACACTGAAGCTTTCTTT. Its protein is CASSTTGNTEAFF.

The CDR3 sequence: CASSPGLAGLNTGELFF. Here the CDR3 DNA reads TGTGCCAGCAGCCCAGGACTAGCGGGACTGAACACCGGGGAGCTGTTTTTT. V is TRBV9 and J is TRBJ2-2; 12 nucleotides line up with TRBD2. V shed 4 bases, J shed 1 base, and the junction held 5 bases outside the gene matches. Germline CDR1 reads SGDLS; CDR2 reads YYNGEE. CDR3 length: 17 residues. The complete variable domain, with remaining parts taken from reference TRBV9 and TRBJ2-2, reads DSGVTQTPKHLITATGQRVTLRCSPRSGDLSVYWYQQSLDQGLQFLIQYYNGEERAKGNILERFSAQQFPDLHSELNLSSLELGDSALYFCASSPGLAGLNTGELFFGEGSRLTVL.

The chain links TRBV5-5 to TRBJ1-5; TRBD1 aligns across 8 bases. The germline gives CDR1 SGHKS, CDR2 YYEKEE (reference sequence). This CDR3 has 16 residues. V gave up 4 bases and J gave up 3 bases; unmatched junction bases: 9. This CDR3 reads CASSTLTGADNQPQHF. The CDR3 region has the DNA TGTGCCAGCAGCACCCTGACAGGGGCCGACAATCAGCCCCAGCATTTT.

The V gene is TRBV28, the J gene TRBJ2-2; D is ambiguous. The V gene lost 10 bases and the J gene lost 8 bases, with 11 bases spanning the gap. This CDR3 has 11 residues. CDR1 and CDR2 from the germline V gene are MDHEN and SYDVKM. The CDR3 DNA reads as TGTGCCACACTGTGGGCTGGGGAGCTGTTTTTT. Translation: CATLWAGELFF.

This rearrangement joins TRBV3-1 (or the pseudogene TRBV3-2) to TRBJ1-1, with no clear D. CDR1 and CDR2 from the germline V gene are LGHDT and YNNKEL (reference sequence). The length of the CDR3 is 14 residues. V gave up 1 base and J gave up 0 bases, with 6 bases separating them. CDR3 sequence (DNA): TGTGCCAGCAGCCAAGCCCGGGTGAACACTGAAGCTTTCTTT. Translating gives CASSQARVNTEAFF.

This clone has just one count. V and J are TRBV28 and TRBJ1-4, with a weak D call TRBD1 (6 bases). Between the trimmed V and J ends, which lost 0 bases and 8 bases, there was a span of 10 bases. The CDR3 is 14 residues long. From germline, CDR1 is MDHEN and CDR2 SYDVKM. The CDR3 region is CASSLWGAWEKLFF. The CDR3 DNA follows: TGTGCCAGCAGTTTATGGGGGGCTTGGGAAAAACTGTTTTTT.

V usage is TRBV11-1 and J usage is TRBJ2-1; the D gene is possibly TRBD1 (7 bases). The CDR3 has 16 residues. Germline assignment: CDR1 SGHAT and CDR2 FQDESV (reference sequence). Trimming removed 2 bases at V and 10 bases at J, with 21 bases between. The CDR3 nucleotides read TGTGCCAGCAGCTTAAGGTTGTCGGAGGGGGCTGGAGAGCAGTTCTTC. It codes for CASSLRLSEGAGEQFF.

This clone was observed a few times. This chain uses TRBV25-1 with TRBJ1-1; unclear D gene. Germline loops: CDR1 MGHDK, CDR2 SYGVNS. The CDR3 contains 13 residues. The ends were cut back, 6 bases at V and 3 bases at J, with 11 bases in the middle. The CDR3 nucleotides read TGTGCCAGCAGGCGTCTGCGGGACACTGAAGCTTTCTTT. It specifies CASRRLRDTEAFF.

This clone was detected a few times. The genes are TRBV30 and TRBJ1-1; 9 nucleotides line up with TRBD1. After removal of 5 bases from V and 7 bases from J, the junction contained 8 bases not matched to a gene. Germline CDR1 and CDR2: GTSNPN and SVGIG (reference sequence). The CDR3 consists of 13 residues. The CDR3 protein is CAWAGQGYGEAFF. CDR3 sequence (DNA): TGTGCCTGGGCGGGACAGGGATACGGTGAAGCTTTCTTT.

The chain combines TRBV30 with TRBJ2-1; 15 bases match TRBD2. J lost 7 bases, V lost 0 bases, and 4 bases had no gene match. The CDR3 loop spans 16 amino acids. Germline loops: CDR1 GTSNPN, CDR2 SVGIG (reference sequence). This CDR3 reads CAWSVTGLAGGNEQFF. CDR3 DNA: TGTGCCTGGAGTGTAACAGGACTAGCGGGAGGGAATGAGCAGTTCTTC.

The chain is built from TRBV7-3 and TRBJ1-1; 8 bases agree with TRBD1. Germline CDR1 and CDR2: SGHTA and FQGTGA. The CDR3 covers 13 residues. With V trimmed by 4 bases and J by 7 bases, 5 bases remained unmatched. For the CDR3, the DNA is TGTGCCAGCAGCTACAGGGGGGCGGATGAAGCTTTCTTT. Its translation is CASSYRGADEAFF.

V gene TRBV2 combines with J gene TRBJ2-7, with TRBD1 matching over 10 bases. V lost 7 bases to trimming and J lost 5 bases; unmatched junction nucleotides: 5. The germline V gene encodes CDR1 SNHLY and CDR2 FYNNEI. This CDR3 has 13 amino acids. CDR3 loop: CASTRDRGNEQYF. CDR3 DNA: TGTGCCAGCACCCGGGACAGGGGAAACGAGCAGTACTTC.

V gene TRBV30 combines with J gene TRBJ2-5, with 8 bases aligning to TRBD2. The CDR3 consists of 14 residues. V trimming: 3 bases; J trimming: 5 bases; junction bases outside the gene matches: 8. CDR1 GTSNPN and CDR2 SVGIG come from the germline V gene (reference sequence). The CDR3 nucleotides are TGTGCCTGGAGCCTAGCGGGCGGGGGTGAGACCCAGTACTTC. This gives the protein CAWSLAGGGETQYF. Combining the CDR3 with reference TRBV30 and TRBJ2-5 gives the whole variable domain SQTIHQWPATLVQPVGSPLSLECTVEGTSNPNLYWYRQAAGRGLQLLFYSVGIGQISSEVPQNLSASRPQDRQFILSSKKLLLSDSGFYLCAWSLAGGGETQYFGPGTRLLVL.